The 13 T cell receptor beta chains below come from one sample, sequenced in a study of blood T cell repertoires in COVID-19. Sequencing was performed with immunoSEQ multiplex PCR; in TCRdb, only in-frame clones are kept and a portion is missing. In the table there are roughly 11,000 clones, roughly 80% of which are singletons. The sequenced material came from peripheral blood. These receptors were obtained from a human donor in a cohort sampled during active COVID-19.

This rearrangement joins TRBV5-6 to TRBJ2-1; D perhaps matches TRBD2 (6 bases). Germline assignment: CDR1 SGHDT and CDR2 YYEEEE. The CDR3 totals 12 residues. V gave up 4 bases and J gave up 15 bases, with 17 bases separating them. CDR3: CASSLPPGVMFF. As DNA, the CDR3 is TGTGCCAGCAGCCTTCCCCCGGGGGTGATGTTCTTC.

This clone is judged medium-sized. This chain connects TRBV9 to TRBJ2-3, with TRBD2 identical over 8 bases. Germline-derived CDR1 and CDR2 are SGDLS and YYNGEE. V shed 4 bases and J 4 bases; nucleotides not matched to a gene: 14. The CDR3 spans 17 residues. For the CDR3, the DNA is TGTGCCAGCAGCCCCCTCGGTGGAGCGGGAGTCGCAGATACGCAGTATTTT. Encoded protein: CASSPLGGAGVADTQYF.

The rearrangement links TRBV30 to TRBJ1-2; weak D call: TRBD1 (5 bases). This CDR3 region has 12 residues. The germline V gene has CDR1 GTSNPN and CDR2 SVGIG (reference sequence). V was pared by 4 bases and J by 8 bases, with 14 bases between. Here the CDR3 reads CAWTGQARGYTF. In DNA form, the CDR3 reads TGTGCCTGGACCGGACAAGCGCGGGGCTACACCTTC.

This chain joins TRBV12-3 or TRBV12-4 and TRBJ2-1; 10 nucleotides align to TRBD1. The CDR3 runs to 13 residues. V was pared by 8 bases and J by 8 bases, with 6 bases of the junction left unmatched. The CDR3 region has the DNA TGTGCCAGCCAGGGACAGGGGTTGGATGAGCAGTTCTTC. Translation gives CASQGQGLDEQFF.

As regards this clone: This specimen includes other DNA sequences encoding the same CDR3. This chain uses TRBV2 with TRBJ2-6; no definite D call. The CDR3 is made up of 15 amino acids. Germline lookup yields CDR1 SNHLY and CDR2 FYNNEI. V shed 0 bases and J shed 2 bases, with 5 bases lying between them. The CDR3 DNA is TGTGCCAGCAGTGAAGCAGGAGCTGGGGCCAACGTCCTGACTTTC. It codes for CASSEAGAGANVLTF.

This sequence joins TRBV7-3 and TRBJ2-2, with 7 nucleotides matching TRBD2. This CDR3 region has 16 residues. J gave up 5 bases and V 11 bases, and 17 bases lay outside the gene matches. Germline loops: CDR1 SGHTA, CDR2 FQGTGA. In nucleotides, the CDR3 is TGTGCCTCCTCTCCTGGGGGGAGGGAGCGGACCGGGGAGCTGTTTTTT. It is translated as CASSPGGRERTGELFF.

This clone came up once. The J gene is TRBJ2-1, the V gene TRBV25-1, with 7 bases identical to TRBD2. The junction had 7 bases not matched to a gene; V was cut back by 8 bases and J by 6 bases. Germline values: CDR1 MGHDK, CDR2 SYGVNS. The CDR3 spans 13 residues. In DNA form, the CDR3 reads TGTGCCAGCCAAAGGGCGGGGGTCAATGAGCAGTTCTTC. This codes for CASQRAGVNEQFF.

CDR3 nucleotides: TGCGCCAGCAGCGGGGGGACAGGGGGTTACCAAGAGACCCAGTACTTC. Its translation is CASSGGTGGYQETQYF. The chain is built from TRBV5-1 and TRBJ2-5; 11 bases match TRBD1. The CDR3 contains 16 residues. After removal of 4 bases from V and 0 bases from J, the junction contained 5 bases not matched to a gene. The germline CDR1 and CDR2 sequences are SGHRS and YFSETQ.

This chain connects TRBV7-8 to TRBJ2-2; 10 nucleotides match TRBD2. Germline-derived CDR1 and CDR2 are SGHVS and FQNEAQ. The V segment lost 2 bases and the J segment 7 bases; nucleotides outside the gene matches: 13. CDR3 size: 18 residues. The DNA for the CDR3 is TGTGCCAGCAGCTTAAGCTCTAGCGGGAGCTATAAGGGCGGGGAGCTGTTTTTT. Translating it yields CASSLSSSGSYKGGELFF.

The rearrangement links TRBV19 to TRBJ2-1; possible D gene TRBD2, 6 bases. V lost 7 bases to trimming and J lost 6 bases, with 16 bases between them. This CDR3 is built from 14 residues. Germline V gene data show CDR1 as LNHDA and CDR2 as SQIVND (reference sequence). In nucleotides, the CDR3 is TGTGCCAGTACCGCGGACTACACAACCAATGAGCAGTTCTTC. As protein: CASTADYTTNEQFF. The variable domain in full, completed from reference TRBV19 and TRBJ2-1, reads DGGITQSPKYLFRKEGQNVTLSCEQNLNHDAMYWYRQDPGQGLRLIYYSQIVNDFQKGDIAEGYSVSREKKESFPLTVTSAQKNPTAFYLCASTADYTTNEQFFGPGTRLTVL.

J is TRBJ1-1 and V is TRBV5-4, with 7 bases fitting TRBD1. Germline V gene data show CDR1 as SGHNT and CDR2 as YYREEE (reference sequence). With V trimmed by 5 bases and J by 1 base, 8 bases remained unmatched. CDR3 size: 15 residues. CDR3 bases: TGTGCCAGCAGAAGGGACAGTGCGACGAACACTGAAGCTTTCTTT. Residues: CASRRDSATNTEAFF.

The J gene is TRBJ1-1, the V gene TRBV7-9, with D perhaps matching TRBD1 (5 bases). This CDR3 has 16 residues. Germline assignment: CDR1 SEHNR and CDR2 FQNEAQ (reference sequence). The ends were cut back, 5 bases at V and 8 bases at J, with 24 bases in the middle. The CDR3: CASSRRGRGRDGEAFF. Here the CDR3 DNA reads TGTGCCAGCAGCCGACGCGGGCGGGGCCGAGACGGGGAAGCTTTCTTT.

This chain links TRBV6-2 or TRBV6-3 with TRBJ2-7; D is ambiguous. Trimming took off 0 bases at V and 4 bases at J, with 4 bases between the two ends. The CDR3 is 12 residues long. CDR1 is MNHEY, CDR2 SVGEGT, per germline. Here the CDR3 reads CASSYSTYEQYF. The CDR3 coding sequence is TGTGCCAGCAGTTACTCGACATACGAGCAGTACTTC.